The 4 T cell receptor beta chains presented below share a single source sample, sequenced in a study of shared clonotypes between healthy human individuals. TCRdb's table, derived via immunoSEQ multiplex PCR, lists solely in-frame clones and lacks some. The table records 2 million to 2.5 million clones, roughly 90% of them present only once. Source material: naive CD4+ T cells from PBMCs. This sample's subset: CD45RA+ positively selected. The source of these receptors is a man between 18 and 35 years old in good health. Some clones in this sample may be carry-over from other donors' samples.

This clone has a single count. The V call is TRBV7-2, the J call TRBJ2-7, with 9 bases that match TRBD2. Looked up from germline, CDR1 is SGHTA and CDR2 is FQGNSA. CDR3 length: 18 amino acids. The junction had 18 bases not matched to a gene; V was cut back by 5 bases and J by 4 bases. CDR3 DNA: TGTGCCAGCAGCGCACAACCGTCCATAGCGGGAGTAGGTTACGAGCAGTACTTC. It encodes CASSAQPSIAGVGYEQYF.

This sequence joins TRBV5-4 and TRBJ1-1; D might be TRBD1 (6 bases). CDR3 length: 15 residues. V gave up 3 bases and J gave up 1 base, with 13 bases separating them. Germline lookup yields CDR1 SGHNT and CDR2 YYREEE (reference sequence). The CDR3 nucleotides read TGTGCCAGCAGCTGGGGCGGGGGGGCGAACACTGAAGCTTTCTTT. Protein sequence: CASSWGGGANTEAFF.

CDR3 coding DNA: TGTGCCAGCAGTTACTCCCCGGGGGCCTATGGCTACACCTTC. It specifies CASSYSPGAYGYTF. The chain employs TRBV6-5 and TRBJ1-2, with D possibly TRBD1 on 6 matching bases. V was pared by 0 bases and J by 4 bases, with 9 bases between. This CDR3 spans 14 amino acids. The germline V gene encodes CDR1 MNHEY and CDR2 SVGAGI.

The chain is built from TRBV6-6 and TRBJ1-2; D perhaps matches TRBD1 (5 bases). The CDR3 length is 14 residues. Germline lookup yields CDR1 MNHNY and CDR2 SVGAGI (reference sequence). V was cut by 6 bases and J by 7 bases, with 18 bases left in between. The CDR3 loop reads CASSSGTDVFGYTF. The CDR3 region has the DNA TGTGCCAGCAGCTCCGGGACCGACGTCTTTGGCTACACCTTC.